The next 8 T cell receptor beta chains were all read from a single sample in a study of beta chain features in type 1 diabetes. Study-level findings and limits: Among patients with Type 1 diabetes, TCRB CDR3s were moderately but significantly shorter in every one of the four CD4+ subsets.

Isolated RNA was reverse transcribed in full, so expressed TCRB transcripts were sequenced. Measured with immunoSEQ multiplex PCR; TCRdb has only the in-frame clones, and not every one. The table has fewer than 350,000 clones, 15% seen once. Antigen specificity for these receptors is unknown. The sequencing input was naive CD4+ T cells from blood. These receptors all stem from a young man with type 1 diabetes.

The gene calls are TRBV5-6 and TRBJ2-5; 11 bases are shared with TRBD1. The CDR3 loop spans 15 amino acids. Germline values: CDR1 SGHDT, CDR2 YYEEEE. With V trimmed by 4 bases and J by 5 bases, 7 bases remained unmatched. In nucleotides, the CDR3 is TGTGCCAGCAGCCTCGGACAGGGGGCGCGGGAGACCCAGTACTTC. Residues: CASSLGQGARETQYF.

This chain links TRBV27 with TRBJ1-5, with 8 bases identical to TRBD1. This CDR3 has 15 amino acids. Germline V gene data show CDR1 as MNHEY and CDR2 as SMNVEV (reference sequence). The trim removed 2 bases at V and 2 bases at J, leaving 2 bases unmatched. The CDR3 region is CASSLDRGGNQPQHF. DNA of the CDR3: TGTGCCAGCAGTTTAGACAGGGGTGGCAATCAGCCCCAGCATTTT.

The chain carries TRBV5-1 and TRBJ1-5, with no clear D. This CDR3 contains 15 residues. The ends were cut back, 4 bases at V and 0 bases at J, with 11 bases in the middle. Germline V lookup: CDR1 SGHRS, CDR2 YFSETQ. CDR3 sequence (DNA): TGCGCCAGCAGCCGTGGGCCTTATAGCAATCAGCCCCAGCATTTT. It translates to CASSRGPYSNQPQHF.

This clone was detected only a few times. The CDR3 spells CASSPPGQAWSGEQYF. For the CDR3, the DNA is TGTGCCAGCAGCCCCCCAGGACAGGCGTGGTCCGGCGAGCAGTACTTC. The chain is built from TRBV9 and TRBJ2-7; 7 bases are a match to TRBD1. CDR3 length: 16 amino acids. In germline, CDR1 is SGDLS, CDR2 YYNGEE. Trimming removed 4 bases from V and 6 bases from J; junction bases left unmatched: 16.

The CDR3 coding sequence is TGTGCCAGCAGCTTAGAAGGGACTATTAGCAATGAGCAGTTCTTC. Its translation: CASSLEGTISNEQFF. This chain connects TRBV7-9 to TRBJ2-1; TRBD2 agrees at 7 bases. Trimming took 1 base from V and 6 from J; bases not matched to a gene: 6. Germline loops: CDR1 SEHNR, CDR2 FQNEAQ (reference sequence). The length of the CDR3 is 15 residues.

This clone was seen a handful of times. The V gene is TRBV2, the J gene TRBJ2-2, with 12 bases that match TRBD2. Trimming removed 7 bases from V and 2 bases from J; junction bases left unmatched: 5. The CDR3 loop spans 16 amino acids. The germline gives CDR1 SNHLY, CDR2 FYNNEI. This CDR3 is CASTRGLAGNTGELFF. For the CDR3, the DNA is TGTGCCAGCACCCGGGGACTAGCGGGCAACACCGGGGAGCTGTTTTTT.

The chain joins TRBV6-5 to TRBJ2-5; tentatively, D is TRBD2 (7 bases). From germline, CDR1 is MNHEY and CDR2 SVGAGI. The CDR3 is 14 residues long. Trimming left V 11 bases short and J 4 bases short, with 20 bases between. The CDR3 coding sequence is TGTGCCCGCCCCAGGAGGGGGGGCGGAGAGACCCAGTACTTC. Its protein is CARPRRGGGETQYF.

This clone has just a few counts. V is TRBV5-4 and J is TRBJ2-1; 8 positions agree with TRBD1. The CDR3 totals 14 residues. The J segment lost 6 bases and the V segment lost 4 bases, leaving 6 bases of the junction unmatched. Germline CDR1 SGHNT, CDR2 YYREEE (reference sequence). CDR3 region: CASSRETGANEQFF. Written as DNA, the CDR3 is TGTGCCAGCAGCCGGGAGACAGGGGCCAATGAGCAGTTCTTC.